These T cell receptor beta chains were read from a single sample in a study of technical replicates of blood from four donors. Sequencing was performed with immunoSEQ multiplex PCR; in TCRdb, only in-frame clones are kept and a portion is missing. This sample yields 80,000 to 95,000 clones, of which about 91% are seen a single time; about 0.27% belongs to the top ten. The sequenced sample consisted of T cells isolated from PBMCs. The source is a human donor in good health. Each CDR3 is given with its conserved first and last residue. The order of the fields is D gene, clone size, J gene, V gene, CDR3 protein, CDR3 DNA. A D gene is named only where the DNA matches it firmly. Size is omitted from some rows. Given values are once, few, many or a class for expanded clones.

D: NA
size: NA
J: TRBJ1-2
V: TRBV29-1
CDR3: CSLEEGSYGYTF
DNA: TGCAGCCTAGAGGAAGGGAGTTATGGCTACACCTTC

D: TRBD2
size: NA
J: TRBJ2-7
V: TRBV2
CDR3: CARGPRTSWRGEQYF
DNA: TGTGCCAGGGGCCCCAGGACTAGCTGGCGTGGGGAGCAGTACTTC

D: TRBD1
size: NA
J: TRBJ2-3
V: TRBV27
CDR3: CASWKQGNGLGTDTQYF
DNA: TGTGCCAGCTGGAAACAGGGGAATGGGCTCGGCACAGATACGCAGTATTTT

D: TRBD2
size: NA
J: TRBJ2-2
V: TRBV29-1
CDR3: CSAVAGDTGELFF
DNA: TGCAGCGCTGTAGCGGGAGATACCGGGGAGCTGTTTTTT

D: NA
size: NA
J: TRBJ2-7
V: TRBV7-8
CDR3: CASSLAQGHGYEQYF
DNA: TGTGCCAGCAGCTTAGCCCAGGGTCATGGCTACGAGCAGTACTTC

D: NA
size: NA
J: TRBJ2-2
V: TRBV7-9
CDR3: CASSGLTNTGELFF
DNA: TGTGCCAGCAGCGGACTAACGAACACCGGGGAGCTGTTTTTT

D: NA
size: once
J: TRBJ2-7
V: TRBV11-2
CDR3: CASSLGLQWGESYEQYF
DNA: TGTGCCAGCAGCTTGGGCCTACAGTGGGGGGAATCCTACGAGCAGTACTTC

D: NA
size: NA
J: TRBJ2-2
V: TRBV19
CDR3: CASSIGLVATGELFF
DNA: TGTGCCAGTAGTATTGGTCTAGTTGCCACCGGGGAGCTGTTTTTT

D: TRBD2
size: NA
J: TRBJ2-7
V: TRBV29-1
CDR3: CSVWEGRSEQYF
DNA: TGCAGCGTTTGGGAGGGCCGTTCCGAGCAGTACTTC

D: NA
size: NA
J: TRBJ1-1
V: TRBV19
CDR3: CASSIRGGMNTEAFF
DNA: TGTGCCAGTAGTATAAGGGGCGGGATGAACACTGAAGCTTTCTTT

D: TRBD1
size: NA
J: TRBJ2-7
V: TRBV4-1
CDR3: CASSHGTGTMIYEQYF
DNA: TGCGCCAGCAGCCACGGGACAGGGACGATGATCTACGAGCAGTACTTC

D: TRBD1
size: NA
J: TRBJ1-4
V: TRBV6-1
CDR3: CASSELSGQVINEKLFF
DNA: TGTGCCAGCAGTGAACTTTCAGGACAGGTTATTAATGAAAAACTGTTTTTT

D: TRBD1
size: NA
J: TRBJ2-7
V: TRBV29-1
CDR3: CSVAGQDTYEQYF
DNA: TGCAGCGTGGCGGGACAGGACACCTACGAGCAGTACTTC

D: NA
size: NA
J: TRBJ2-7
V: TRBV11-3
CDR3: CASSLGDYEQYF
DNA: TGTGCCAGCAGCTTAGGAGATTACGAGCAGTACTTC

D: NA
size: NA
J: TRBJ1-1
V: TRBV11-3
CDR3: CASSSGGQTMNTEAFF
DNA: TGTGCCAGCAGCTCTGGAGGACAGACCATGAACACTGAAGCTTTCTTT

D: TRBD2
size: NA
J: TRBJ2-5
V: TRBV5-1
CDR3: CASSLNAGGEETQYF
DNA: TGCGCCAGCAGCTTGAACGCGGGAGGGGAAGAGACCCAGTACTTC

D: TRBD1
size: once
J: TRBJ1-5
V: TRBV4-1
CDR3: CASSQVDRAGQPQHF
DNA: TGCGCCAGCAGCCAAGTTGACAGGGCCGGGCAGCCCCAGCATTTT

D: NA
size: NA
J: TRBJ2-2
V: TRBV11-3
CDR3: CASSLVRTVNTGELFF
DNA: TGTGCCAGCAGCTTAGTGCGGACAGTGAACACCGGGGAGCTGTTTTTT

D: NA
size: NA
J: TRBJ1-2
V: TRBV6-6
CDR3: CASMEDYGYTF
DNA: TGTGCCAGCATGGAGGACTATGGCTACACCTTC

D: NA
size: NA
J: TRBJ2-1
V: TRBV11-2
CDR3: CASTPGQFNEQFF
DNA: TGTGCCAGCACCCCCGGACAGTTCAATGAGCAGTTCTTC

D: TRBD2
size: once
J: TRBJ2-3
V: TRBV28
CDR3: CASSRLAGGLIYTDTQYF
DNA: TGTGCCAGCAGTCGACTAGCGGGAGGCCTCATTTACACAGATACGCAGTATTTT

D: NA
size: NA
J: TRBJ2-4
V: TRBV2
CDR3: CASSEEQLAKNIQYF
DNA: TGTGCCAGCAGTGAGGAGCAGTTAGCCAAAAACATTCAGTACTTC

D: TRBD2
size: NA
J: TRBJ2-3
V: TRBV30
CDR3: CAWGLAGGSTDTQYF
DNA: TGTGCCTGGGGCTTAGCGGGGGGAAGCACAGATACGCAGTATTTT

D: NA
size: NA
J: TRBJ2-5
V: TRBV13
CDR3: CASSPEKGLGGFETQYF
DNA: TGTGCCAGCAGCCCCGAGAAGGGGCTGGGTGGCTTTGAGACCCAGTACTTC

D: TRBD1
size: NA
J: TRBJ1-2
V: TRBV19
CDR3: CASDGTGYGYTF
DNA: TGTGCCAGCGATGGGACAGGGTATGGCTACACCTTC

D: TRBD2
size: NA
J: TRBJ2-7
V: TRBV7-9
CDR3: CASSSLTSGESVAGQYF
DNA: TGTGCCAGCAGCTCCCTGACTAGCGGGGAGAGTGTTGCTGGGCAGTACTTC

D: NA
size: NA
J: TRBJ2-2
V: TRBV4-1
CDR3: CASSQDGGGTGELFF
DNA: TGCGCCAGCAGCCAAGATGGGGGAGGCACCGGGGAGCTGTTTTTT

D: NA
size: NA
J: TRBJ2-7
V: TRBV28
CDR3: CASSLQWQVYEQYF
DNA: TGTGCCAGCAGTTTACAGTGGCAGGTCTACGAGCAGTACTTC

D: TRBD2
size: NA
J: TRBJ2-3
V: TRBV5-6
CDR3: CASSLGASGGMVDTQYF
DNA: TGTGCCAGCAGCTTGGGGGCTAGCGGGGGGATGGTAGATACGCAGTATTTT

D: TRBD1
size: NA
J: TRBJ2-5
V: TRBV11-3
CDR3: CASHRTGQETQYF
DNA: TGTGCCAGCCATAGGACAGGTCAAGAGACCCAGTACTTC

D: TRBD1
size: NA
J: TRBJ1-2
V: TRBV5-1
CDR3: CASSLAGRGHYGYTF
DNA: TGCGCCAGCAGCTTGGCTGGCAGGGGGCACTATGGCTACACCTTC

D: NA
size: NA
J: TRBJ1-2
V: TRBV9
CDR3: CASSVGGGVYGYTF
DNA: TGTGCCAGCAGCGTAGGCGGGGGTGTCTATGGCTACACCTTC

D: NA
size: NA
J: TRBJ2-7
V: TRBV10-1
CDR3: CASSLYSYEQYF
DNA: TGCGCCAGCAGCCTCTATTCCTACGAGCAGTACTTC

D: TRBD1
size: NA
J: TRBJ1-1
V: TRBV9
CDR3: CASSKGQGIGTEAFF
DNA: TGTGCCAGCAGCAAGGGACAGGGTATCGGTACTGAAGCTTTCTTT

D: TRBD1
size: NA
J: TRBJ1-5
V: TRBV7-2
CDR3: CASSLDRGGLSNQPQHF
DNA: TGTGCCAGCAGCCTTGACAGGGGAGGACTTAGCAATCAGCCCCAGCATTTT

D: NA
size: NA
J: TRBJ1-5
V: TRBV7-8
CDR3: CASFEGVTPQPQHF
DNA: TGTGCCAGCTTCGAGGGAGTGACCCCTCAGCCCCAGCATTTT

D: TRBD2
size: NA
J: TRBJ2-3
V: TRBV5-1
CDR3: CASSAAGARTDTQYF
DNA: TGCGCCAGCAGCGCAGCGGGGGCTCGGACAGATACGCAGTATTTT

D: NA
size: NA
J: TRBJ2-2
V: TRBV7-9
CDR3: CASSPRRGSRGTGELFF
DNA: TGTGCCAGCAGCCCTCGACGTGGGAGCCGGGGCACCGGGGAGCTGTTTTTT

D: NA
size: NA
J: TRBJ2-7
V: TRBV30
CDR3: CAWSSLDRFYEQYF
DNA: TGTGCCTGGAGTTCCCTAGACAGGTTCTACGAGCAGTACTTC

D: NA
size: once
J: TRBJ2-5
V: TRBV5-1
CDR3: CASSLFRDTRYQETQYF
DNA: TGCGCCAGCAGCTTATTCCGGGACACGAGGTACCAAGAGACCCAGTACTTC

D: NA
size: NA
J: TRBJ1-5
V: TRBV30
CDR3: CAWSGGQDQPQHF
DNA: TGTGCCTGGAGTGGGGGGCAAGATCAGCCCCAGCATTTT

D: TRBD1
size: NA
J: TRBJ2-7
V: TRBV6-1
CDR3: CASSEAGQLYEQYF
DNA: TGTGCCAGCAGTGAAGCGGGACAGCTTTACGAGCAGTACTTC

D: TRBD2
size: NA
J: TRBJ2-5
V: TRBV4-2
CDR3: CASSQDEVDTGGGPAETQYF
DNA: TGTGCCAGCAGCCAAGATGAAGTCGATACCGGGGGGGGCCCGGCGGAGACCCAGTACTTC

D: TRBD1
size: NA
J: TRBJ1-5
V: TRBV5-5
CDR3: CASSLGQGPNQPQHF
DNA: TGTGCCAGCAGCTTGGGACAGGGCCCCAATCAGCCCCAGCATTTT

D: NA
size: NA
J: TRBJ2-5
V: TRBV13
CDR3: CASSFGTSSYF
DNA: TGTGCCAGCAGCTTCGGGACAAGCTCCTACTTC

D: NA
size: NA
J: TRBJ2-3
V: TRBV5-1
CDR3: CASSLIPPSSTDTQYF
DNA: TGCGCCAGCAGCTTGATTCCCCCTAGTAGCACAGATACGCAGTATTTT

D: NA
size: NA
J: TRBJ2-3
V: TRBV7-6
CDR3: CASSPTGRLASTDTQYF
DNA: TGTGCCAGCAGCCCCACGGGGCGGCTAGCGAGCACAGATACGCAGTATTTT

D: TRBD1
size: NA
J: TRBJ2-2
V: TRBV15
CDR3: CATSGVPWDRGYGSTGELFF
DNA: TGTGCCACCAGCGGAGTACCTTGGGACAGGGGGTACGGGTCCACCGGGGAGCTGTTTTTT

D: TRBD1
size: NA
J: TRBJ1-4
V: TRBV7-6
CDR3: CASSLGQGNEKLFF
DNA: TGTGCCAGCAGCTTGGGACAGGGGAATGAAAAACTGTTTTTT